Sequencing of this TCR beta chain was carried out in a study of shared clonotypes between healthy human individuals. Trimming left V 0 bases short and J 7 bases short, with 17 bases between. The V gene's germline CDR1 is SGDLS and CDR2 YYNGEE. CDR3 length equals 16 residues. Data came from immunoSEQ multiplex PCR; TCRdb stores just in-frame clones and leaves some out. The sample comprises around 510,000 clones, roughly 72% of which are singletons, and 12% rests with the top ten. The sample was PBMCs. This chain connects TRBV9 to TRBJ2-1; D is ambiguous. The TCR sequence derives from a woman between 40 and 55 years old in good health. Some clones in this sample may be carry-over from other donors' samples. The CDR3 DNA is TGTGCCAGCAGCGTAGGAGGCCCCGTGGTTGGAAATGAGCAGTTCTTC. This translates into CASSVGGPVVGNEQFF.